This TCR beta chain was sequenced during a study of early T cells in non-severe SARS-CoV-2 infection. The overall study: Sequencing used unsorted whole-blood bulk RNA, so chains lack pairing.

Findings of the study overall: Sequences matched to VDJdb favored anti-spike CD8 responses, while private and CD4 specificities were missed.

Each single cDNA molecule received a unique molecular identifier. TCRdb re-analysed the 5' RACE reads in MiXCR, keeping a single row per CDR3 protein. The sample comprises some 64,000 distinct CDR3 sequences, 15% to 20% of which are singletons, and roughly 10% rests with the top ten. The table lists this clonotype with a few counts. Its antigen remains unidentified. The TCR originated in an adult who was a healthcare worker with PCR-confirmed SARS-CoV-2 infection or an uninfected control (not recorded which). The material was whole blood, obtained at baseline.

The CDR3 is CASKGQLKETQYF. Here the CDR3 DNA reads TGTGCCAGCAAGGGACAGTTAAAAGAGACCCAGTACTTC. This chain joins TRBV25-1 and TRBJ2-5, with 7 bases that match TRBD1. CDR3 length: 13 amino acids. Germline V gene data show CDR1 as MGHDK and CDR2 as SYGVNS. V lost 7 bases, J lost 3 bases, and 5 bases stayed unmatched.